The 8 T cell receptor beta chains listed next were all sequenced from one sample in a study of blood T cells in healthy people across ages. PCR was performed a second time for roughly 7 to 11 cycles using a sample-barcoded 5' primer and a J-beta primer mix. TCRdb re-called the 5' RACE reads with MiXCR, one entry per CDR3 protein. The sample holds approximately 800,000 distinct CDR3 sequences, approximately 35% seen once. Sequences were obtained from blood. All receptors derive from a man aged 18 to 30 in good health.

The CDR3 region has the DNA TGTGCCAGCAGCGATACCTCCTCGACAGAGACTAACTATGGCTACACCTTC. Protein: CASSDTSSTETNYGYTF. This rearrangement joins TRBV9 to TRBJ1-2; D is perhaps TRBD1 (5 bases). Germline V lookup: CDR1 SGDLS, CDR2 YYNGEE. Trimming shortened V by 3 bases and J by 0 bases, and 18 bases separated the two germline ends. This CDR3 has 17 residues.

This rearrangement joins TRBV5-5 to TRBJ1-2; D not certain. Germline V gene sequence: CDR1 SGHKS, CDR2 YYEKEE (reference sequence). The V and J ends lost 1 base and 6 bases respectively, with 13 bases between them. There are 14 residues in the CDR3. This CDR3 reads CASSLIPAGDGYTF. The CDR3 coding sequence is TGTGCCAGCAGCTTGATACCGGCGGGCGATGGCTACACCTTC.

This clonotype was observed at least ten times. The chain recombines TRBV4-3 with TRBJ2-7; unclear D gene. The CDR3 sequence is 16 residues long. V lost 1 base and J 0 bases, leaving 13 bases between the germline ends. CDR1 and CDR2 from the germline V gene are LGHNA and YSLEER. CDR3 residues: CASSQVVGPSSYEQYF. CDR3 coding DNA: TGCGCCAGCAGCCAAGTTGTCGGACCGAGCTCCTACGAGCAGTACTTC.

This clonotype was counted between two and nine times. V usage is TRBV9 and J usage is TRBJ2-3, with D perhaps matching TRBD2 (7 bases). This CDR3 contains 15 residues. CDR1 is SGDLS and CDR2 is YYNGEE in the germline V gene. V was clipped by 0 bases and J by 4 bases, with 12 bases between them. CDR3 in DNA: TGTGCCAGCAGCGTAGAGGGGGGGCGGCCAGATACGCAGTATTTT. Amino acids: CASSVEGGRPDTQYF. Combining the CDR3 with reference TRBV9 and TRBJ2-3 gives the whole variable domain DSGVTQTPKHLITATGQRVTLRCSPRSGDLSVYWYQQSLDQGLQFLIQYYNGEERAKGNILERFSAQQFPDLHSELNLSSLELGDSALYFCASSVEGGRPDTQYFGPGTRLTVL.

The gene calls are TRBV20-1 and TRBJ1-6, with D perhaps TRBD1 (5 bases). The CDR3 has 17 residues. The germline V and J ends were trimmed by 5 bases and 7 bases, with 24 bases remaining between them. The germline V gene has CDR1 DFQATT and CDR2 SNEGSKA (reference sequence). The CDR3 DNA sequence: TGCAGTGCTTCCCCGGTCACAGGAATATTTTACAATTCACCCCTCCACTTT. Translated, it gives CSASPVTGIFYNSPLHF.

The chain is built from TRBV6-2 or TRBV6-3 and TRBJ1-3; D uncertain. This CDR3 is 19 amino acids long. The germline V and J ends were trimmed by 5 bases and 0 bases, with 23 bases remaining between them. In germline, CDR1 is MNHEY, CDR2 SVGEGT. As DNA, the CDR3 is TGTGCCAGCAGTGGACCCACGCCCGGTCGGCCCTTCTCTGGAAACACCATATATTTT. This translates into CASSGPTPGRPFSGNTIYF.

This clonotype has more than one count but fewer than ten. The rearrangement uses TRBV6-5 and TRBJ1-1; D remains unclear. Germline CDR1 is MNHEY and CDR2 is SVGAGI. V lost 0 bases and J lost 3, with 8 bases in between. CDR3 length: 14 amino acids. The CDR3 spells CASSYSAEYTEAFF. Here the CDR3 DNA reads TGTGCCAGCAGTTACTCGGCTGAGTACACTGAAGCTTTCTTT.

In its sample, this clonotype was seen a few times. The chain has TRBV12-3 or TRBV12-4 and TRBJ1-2, with a weak D call TRBD1 (5 bases). Between the trimmed V and J ends, which lost 3 bases and 6 bases, there was a span of 11 bases. The CDR3 contains 13 residues. CDR3 residues: CASSLTPGNGYTF. The CDR3 DNA reads TGTGCCAGCAGTTTGACACCAGGGAATGGCTACACCTTC.